The rows below give T cell receptor beta chains drawn from one sample of a study of identical twins. In TCRdb, the 5' RACE reads were re-called with MiXCR into one record per CDR3 protein. The table lists 520,000 or so distinct CDR3 sequences, 22% of them singletons, with about 0.91% in the top ten. These same data were also listed under a study on T cells expressing NK-cell markers.

The sample was CD4+ T cells sorted from blood. The receptors were sampled from a woman between 18 and 30 years old in good health. CDR3s include the opening cysteine and the closing phenylalanine or tryptophan. Each record gives: V gene, J gene, D gene, clone size, CDR3 protein, CDR3 DNA. The D gene is left open where the match is weak. Clone size, where shown, is once, few, many, or a class for clones that have expanded.

>TRBV11-2|TRBJ2-1|.|few
CASSSTGRNEQFF
TGTGCCAGCAGCTCGACGGGACGGAATGAGCAGTTCTTC
>TRBV9|TRBJ1-2|.|.
CASSVAQGSAYGYTF
TGTGCCAGCAGCGTAGCTCAGGGATCGGCTTATGGCTACACCTTC
>TRBV6-4|TRBJ1-2|.|few
CASSNRAAGDYGYTF
TGTGCCAGCAGCAACAGGGCGGCAGGGGACTATGGCTACACCTTC
>TRBV5-1|TRBJ2-5|TRBD1|few
CASSSPGQRLETQYF
TGCGCCAGCAGCTCCCCGGGACAGAGGTTAGAGACCCAGTACTTC
>TRBV29-1|TRBJ2-7|.|few
CSVTGHRRGSSYEQYF
TGCAGCGTTACGGGACACCGGCGGGGTTCTTCCTACGAGCAGTACTTC
>TRBV12-3/TRBV12-4|TRBJ2-3|TRBD2|many
CASSPGTSVRTDTQYF
TGTGCCAGCAGTCCCGGGACTAGCGTACGCACAGATACGCAGTATTTT
>TRBV6-5|TRBJ1-2|.|.
CASSYAQFRDTVGNGYTF
TGTGCCAGCAGTTACGCCCAATTCCGGGACACCGTGGGAAATGGCTACACCTTC
>TRBV7-2|TRBJ2-5|TRBD1|.
CASSFTGTGGETQYF
TGTGCCAGCAGCTTCACAGGGACAGGGGGAGAGACCCAGTACTTC
>TRBV6-5|TRBJ1-1|.|few
CASITMGHSNTEAFF
TGTGCCAGCATTACTATGGGACACTCGAACACTGAAGCTTTCTTT
>TRBV11-3|TRBJ2-1|TRBD2|.
CASSLDGGGYYNEQFF
TGTGCCAGCAGCTTAGATGGCGGGGGGTATTACAATGAGCAGTTCTTC
>TRBV20-1|TRBJ1-5|.|few
CSASAGTGNQPQHF
TGCAGTGCTTCAGCCGGGACGGGAAATCAGCCCCAGCATTTT
>TRBV12-3/TRBV12-4|TRBJ1-1|TRBD1|few
CASRGDRNTEAFF
TGTGCCAGCAGGGGGGACAGAAACACTGAAGCTTTCTTT
>TRBV6-5|TRBJ1-4|.|many
CASSYGSGQANEKLFF
TGTGCCAGCAGTTACGGGAGCGGGCAGGCTAATGAAAAACTGTTTTTT
>TRBV6-1|TRBJ1-2|.|few
CASSPGPYYGYTF
TGTGCCAGCAGCCCCGGGCCCTACTATGGCTACACCTTC
>TRBV27|TRBJ2-7|TRBD2|.
CASSFILAGGPHEQYF
TGTGCCAGCAGTTTCATACTAGCGGGAGGGCCCCACGAGCAGTACTTC
>TRBV4-2|TRBJ2-2|TRBD1|few
CASSQDMTGAGELFF
TGTGCCAGCAGCCAAGATATGACAGGGGCCGGGGAGCTGTTTTTT
>TRBV25-1|TRBJ1-3|.|.
CASSGAVTYSGNTIYF
TGTGCCAGCAGTGGGGCTGTTACGTACTCTGGAAACACCATATATTTT
>TRBV2|TRBJ2-3|TRBD2|.
CASSLTSSGGFSTDTQYF
TGTGCCAGCAGTCTAACCTCTAGCGGGGGGTTTAGCACAGATACGCAGTATTTT
>TRBV6-1|TRBJ2-6|.|.
CATIGPGTGANVLTF
TGTGCCACCATCGGCCCGGGTACTGGGGCCAACGTCCTGACTTTC
>TRBV9|TRBJ2-3|.|few
CASSVGRADTDTQYF
TGTGCCAGCAGCGTAGGGCGAGCGGACACAGATACGCAGTATTTT
>TRBV29-1|TRBJ2-7|.|.
CSVEPPGLHEQYF
TGCAGCGTTGAGCCGCCGGGACTCCATGAGCAGTACTTC
>TRBV12-5|TRBJ2-7|TRBD1|few
CASGHGQGRYEQYF
TGTGCTAGTGGACACGGACAGGGCAGGTACGAGCAGTACTTC
>TRBV12-3/TRBV12-4|TRBJ1-3|.|.
CASSSNSLSSGNTIYF
TGTGCCAGCAGTTCGAACAGCCTGAGCTCTGGAAACACCATATATTTT
>TRBV12-3/TRBV12-4|TRBJ1-2|TRBD1|.
CASSPPGQGFWLHGYTF
TGTGCCAGCAGCCCGCCGGGACAGGGTTTTTGGTTGCATGGCTACACCTTC
>TRBV9|TRBJ2-7|TRBD2|few
CASSVDFASGAYEQYF
TGTGCCAGCAGCGTAGACTTTGCTAGCGGGGCCTACGAGCAGTACTTC
>TRBV6-1|TRBJ2-7|TRBD1|few
CASITGQGDEQYF
TGTGCCAGCATCACGGGACAGGGGGACGAGCAGTACTTC
>TRBV9|TRBJ2-3|.|.
CASSVGGDTDTQYF
TGTGCCAGCAGCGTCGGTGGGGACACAGATACGCAGTATTTT